What follows is one TCR beta chain and its context. Primed by a sample-barcoded 5' primer and a J-beta primer mix, a second PCR proceeded for about 7 to 12 cycles. MiXCR, run by TCRdb on the 5' RACE reads, gives a single entry per CDR3 protein. The profile covers fewer than 2 million distinct CDR3 sequences, with about two fifths appearing a single time and 23% taken by the ten largest. The sample belongs to a study of blood T cells in healthy people across ages. Germline V gene lookup returns CDR1 SQVTM and CDR2 ANQGSEA. There are 18 residues in the CDR3. Trimming removed 1 base from V and 6 bases from J; junction bases left unmatched: 16.

This clonotype was sampled from a human donor in good health. Sequencing used blood. This sequence joins TRBV29-1 and TRBJ2-1; 9 bases align to TRBD1. The CDR3 DNA is TGCAGCGTTGAAGCCCCCCCCTCGACAGGGGGGAGGCTCAATGAGCAGTTCTTC. Encoded protein: CSVEAPPSTGGRLNEQFF.